The sequence of this T cell receptor beta chain was determined in a study of T cell responses to AZD1222 COVID-19 vaccine. Study-level results: There were repertoire samples only from the period after the peak T cell response.

The CDR3 totals 17 residues. V lost 2 bases, J lost 8 bases, and 23 bases lay in between. The germline CDR1 and CDR2 sequences are KGHDR and SFDVKD. Profiling relied on immunoSEQ multiplex PCR, and the TCRdb table lists in-frame clones only, not all of them. The sample has around 140,000 clones; approximately 85% are singletons. Turning to this clone: Its antigen is undetermined.

The V call is TRBV24-1, the J call TRBJ2-5; no clear D gene. The TCR comes from an adult in good health. The sample consisted of peripheral blood, taken on day 0 of AZD1222 vaccination. The CDR3 region is CATSDSHPTKRSRTQYF. CDR3 nucleotide sequence: TGTGCCACCAGTGATTCCCATCCGACGAAGAGATCAAGAACCCAGTACTTC.